This T cell receptor (beta chain) stems from a study of blood T cell repertoires in COVID-19. Background on the study: Material from acute and convalescent COVID-19 was sourced from the United States, Italy and Spain. Sources were T cells, B-cell-depleted T cells, or PBMCs; the material itself was cDNA or gDNA.

Original handling: Using reference gene primer amplification, nucleated cell counts were estimated. Profiling relied on immunoSEQ multiplex PCR, and the TCRdb table lists in-frame clones only, not all of them. The DNA gave D and trimming, while V, J and clone size come from that table. Of around 100,000 clones in the sample, 81% were seen once. V shed 3 bases and J 4 bases; nucleotides not matched to a gene: 6. The CDR3 sequence is 16 residues long. Germline V gene sequence: CDR1 SGHRS, CDR2 YFSETQ. Seattle patient enrollment occurred during active infection, with longitudinal follow-up thereafter. The J gene is TRBJ2-2, the V gene TRBV5-1; 10 positions agree with TRBD2. Sequencing input: peripheral blood. The sequence was collected from an elderly man with COVID-19, enrolled during active disease. The CDR3 loop is CASSSGLAAITGELFF. CDR3 DNA: TGCGCCAGCAGCTCTGGACTAGCGGCTATCACCGGGGAGCTGTTTTTT.